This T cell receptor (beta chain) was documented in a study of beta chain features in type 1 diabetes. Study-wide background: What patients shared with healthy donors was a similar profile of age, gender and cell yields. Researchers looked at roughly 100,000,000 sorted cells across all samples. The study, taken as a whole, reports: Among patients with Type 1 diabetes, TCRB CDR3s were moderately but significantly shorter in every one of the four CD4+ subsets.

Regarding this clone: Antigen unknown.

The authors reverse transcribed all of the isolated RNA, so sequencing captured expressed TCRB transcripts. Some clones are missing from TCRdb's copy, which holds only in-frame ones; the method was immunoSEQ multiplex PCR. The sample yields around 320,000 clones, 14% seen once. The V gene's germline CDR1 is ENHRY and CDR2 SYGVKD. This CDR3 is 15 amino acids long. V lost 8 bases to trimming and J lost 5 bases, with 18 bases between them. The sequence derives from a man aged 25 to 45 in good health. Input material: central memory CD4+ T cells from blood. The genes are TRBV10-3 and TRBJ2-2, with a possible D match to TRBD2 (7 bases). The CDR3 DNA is TGTGCCATCGGGGGGGCGGGGTTTTCGACCGGGGAGCTGTTTTTT. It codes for CAIGGAGFSTGELFF.